These 10 T cell receptor beta chains were sequenced from one sample in a study of beta chain features in type 1 diabetes. All of the isolated RNA was reverse transcribed, so expressed TCRB transcripts were sequenced. The method was immunoSEQ multiplex PCR; TCRdb's version includes in-frame clones alone and lacks a portion of them. Of about 900,000 clones in the sample, 15% to 20% were seen once. Sequencing was done on a sample of naive CD4+ T cells from blood. These receptors were obtained from a young woman in good health.

The V gene is TRBV2, the J gene TRBJ2-7, with D perhaps given as TRBD1 or TRBD2 (6 bases each). The germline V gene encodes CDR1 SNHLY and CDR2 FYNNEI. V gave up 7 bases and J gave up 2 bases, with 21 bases separating them. The CDR3 extends over 16 amino acids. In nucleotides, the CDR3 is TGTGCCAGCAAGAGCAAGGGGGACTCAAGACCCTACGAGCAGTACTTC. It codes for CASKSKGDSRPYEQYF.

The chain carries TRBV11-2 and TRBJ1-2; possibly TRBD1 for D (6 bases). This CDR3 comprises 15 residues. CDR1 is SGHAT, CDR2 FQNNGV, per germline. V gave up 4 bases and J gave up 8 bases, with 20 bases separating them. The CDR3 reads CASSSTTGYLWGYTF. The CDR3 region has the DNA TGTGCCAGCAGCTCAACCACAGGGTACTTATGGGGCTACACCTTC.

The chain recombines TRBV4-2 with TRBJ2-3; D is ambiguous. With 5 bases removed from V and 5 bases from J, the gap between germline ends came to 11 bases. CDR3 length equals 13 residues. Germline CDR1 LGHNA, CDR2 YNFKEQ. CDR3 DNA: TGTGCCAGCAGCGTGCGGAGAGTAGATACGCAGTATTTT. Protein product: CASSVRRVDTQYF.

This clone was counted once. The chain carries TRBV9 and TRBJ2-3; D uncertain. Per germline, CDR1 SGDLS and CDR2 YYNGEE. With 0 bases removed from V and 8 bases from J, the gap between germline ends came to 16 bases. The CDR3 covers 15 residues. CDR3 protein: CASSVEPGIAGTQYF. The CDR3 region has the DNA TGTGCCAGCAGCGTAGAGCCAGGAATCGCAGGTACGCAGTATTTT.

This clone has only a few counts. V usage is TRBV6-6 and J usage is TRBJ1-5, with a tentative D call TRBD1 (5 bases). CDR3 length: 13 residues. Looked up from germline, CDR1 is MNHNY and CDR2 is SVGAGI (reference sequence). V lost 6 bases to trimming and J lost 4 bases, with 10 bases between them. The CDR3 sequence is CASRGDSNQPQHF. CDR3 nucleotide sequence: TGTGCCAGCAGGGGAGACAGTAATCAGCCCCAGCATTTT.

This clone was seen more than once but under ten times. V and J are TRBV7-2 and TRBJ2-7; TRBD1 aligns across 8 bases. With V trimmed by 1 base and J by 0 bases, 11 bases remained unmatched. The CDR3 contains 18 residues. The germline V gene encodes CDR1 SGHTA and CDR2 FQGNSA. The CDR3 here is CASSLGTPTGDPSYEQYF. The DNA for the CDR3 is TGTGCCAGCAGCTTAGGGACACCGACAGGGGATCCCTCCTACGAGCAGTACTTC.

This rearrangement joins TRBV4-2 to TRBJ2-1; no definite D call. Germline CDR1 and CDR2: LGHNA and YNFKEQ. The CDR3 runs to 14 residues. The V end lost 6 bases, the J end lost 6 bases, and 15 bases lay between the germline ends. CDR3 amino acids: CASRRLSQANEQFF. DNA of the CDR3: TGTGCCAGCAGACGCCTCTCCCAAGCCAATGAGCAGTTCTTC.

The CDR3 loop is CASMPSESSYEQYF. The CDR3, as DNA: TGTGCCAGCATGCCTAGCGAGAGCTCCTACGAGCAGTACTTC. V is TRBV27 and J is TRBJ2-7; possible D gene TRBD2, 6 bases. The V end was cut by 7 bases, the J end by 0 bases, with 13 bases between. The germline V gene encodes CDR1 MNHEY and CDR2 SMNVEV (reference sequence). The CDR3 loop spans 14 amino acids.

The chain uses TRBV6-1 and TRBJ2-2, with a tentative D call TRBD2 (5 bases). The V end was cut by 7 bases, the J end by 7 bases, with 16 bases between. Germline CDR1 is MNHNS and CDR2 is SASEGT. The CDR3 length is 14 residues. CDR3 DNA: TGTGCCAGCATAAGTTACTCACTAGTCGGGGAGCTGTTTTTT. Protein sequence: CASISYSLVGELFF.

This clone came up a few times. The chain recombines TRBV28 with TRBJ2-1; a weak D match, TRBD2 (6 bases). V dropped 6 bases and J dropped 3 bases, with 18 bases sitting between them. The germline gives CDR1 MDHEN, CDR2 SYDVKM. This CDR3 is built from 16 residues. The CDR3 reads CASRGWGVRDYNEQFF. The CDR3 coding sequence is TGTGCCAGCAGAGGTTGGGGGGTGCGGGACTACAATGAGCAGTTCTTC. Supplemented by reference TRBV28 and TRBJ2-1, the full variable domain reads DVKVTQSSRYLVKRTGEKVFLECVQDMDHENMFWYRQDPGLGLRLIYFSYDVKMKEKGDIPEGYSVSREKKERFSLILESASTNQTSMYLCASRGWGVRDYNEQFFGPGTRLTVL.